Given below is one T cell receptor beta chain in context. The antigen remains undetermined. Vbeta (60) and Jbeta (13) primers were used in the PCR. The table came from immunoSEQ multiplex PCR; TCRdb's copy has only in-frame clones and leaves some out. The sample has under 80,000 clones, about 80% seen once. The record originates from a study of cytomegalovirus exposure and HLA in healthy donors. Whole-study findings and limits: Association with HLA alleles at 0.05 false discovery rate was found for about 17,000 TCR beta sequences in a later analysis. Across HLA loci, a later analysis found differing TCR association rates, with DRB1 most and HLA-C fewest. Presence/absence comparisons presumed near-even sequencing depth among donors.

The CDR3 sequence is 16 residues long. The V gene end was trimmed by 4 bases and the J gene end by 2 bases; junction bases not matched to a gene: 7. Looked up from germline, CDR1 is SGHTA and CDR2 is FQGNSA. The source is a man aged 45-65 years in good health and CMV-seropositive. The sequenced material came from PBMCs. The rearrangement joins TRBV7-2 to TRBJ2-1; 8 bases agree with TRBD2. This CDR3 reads CASSSAGGATYNEQFF. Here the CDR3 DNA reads TGTGCCAGCAGCTCGGCCGGGGGGGCAACCTACAATGAGCAGTTCTTC.